Shown below are 23 T cell receptor beta chains from a single sample sequenced in a study of T-cell reconstitution after alpha-beta-depleted transplantation in children. Unique molecular identifiers were incorporated during preparation of the TCRbeta library. One entry per CDR3 protein, called by TCRdb with MiXCR from the PCR reads. The table lists 200,000 to 250,000 distinct CDR3 sequences, roughly 9% of them singletons, with around 6.2% in the top ten. Source: PBMCs from the stem cell graft donor, taken from the stem cell graft. All receptors come from a human donor who donated a stem cell graft to a child with acute lymphoblastic leukemia.

This clonotype was seen at least ten times. The V call is TRBV11-3, the J call TRBJ2-1, with D perhaps matching TRBD1 or TRBD2 (5 bases each). The CDR3 covers 14 residues. Deletions cut 0 bases from V and 3 bases from J, with 6 bases between. Per the germline V gene, CDR1 is SGHNT and CDR2 is YENEEA. The CDR3 protein is CASSLEGVYNEQFF. CDR3 nucleotide sequence: TGTGCCAGCAGCTTAGAGGGGGTCTACAATGAGCAGTTCTTC.

This clonotype has only a few counts. The chain joins TRBV7-8 to TRBJ2-1, with 11 bases matching TRBD2. V shed 3 bases and J 0 bases; nucleotides not matched to a gene: 7. The length of the CDR3 is 18 residues. CDR1 is SGHVS, CDR2 FQNEAQ, per germline. CDR3 DNA: TGTGCCAGCAGCTTCGGGCTAGCGGGGGGAAGCTCCTACAATGAGCAGTTCTTC. This translates into CASSFGLAGGSSYNEQFF.

The rearrangement links TRBV7-8 to TRBJ2-3; 7 bases agree with TRBD1. Germline values: CDR1 SGHVS, CDR2 FQNEAQ. V lost 3 bases to trimming and J lost 4 bases; unmatched junction nucleotides: 16. CDR3 length equals 18 residues. The CDR3 DNA sequence: TGTGCCAGCAGCTTTACTAAAGCCGGGACAAGGGGGCCAGATACGCAGTATTTT. Amino acid sequence: CASSFTKAGTRGPDTQYF.

As DNA, the CDR3 is TGTGCCAGCAGTCCCGGGATGATCACCGGGGAGCTGTTTTTT. It yields the protein CASSPGMITGELFF. The V call is TRBV27, the J call TRBJ2-2; possibly TRBD2 for D (5 bases). The CDR3 has 14 amino acids. Germline V gene sequence: CDR1 MNHEY, CDR2 SMNVEV (reference sequence). Trimming took 5 bases from V and 4 from J, leaving 11 bases between them.

This clonotype was seen many times. The V and J genes are TRBV11-2 and TRBJ2-3, with D possibly called TRBD1 or TRBD2 (5 bases each). V was cut by 6 bases and J by 2 bases, with 15 bases left in between. The germline gives CDR1 SGHAT, CDR2 FQNNGV. The CDR3 length is 15 residues. In nucleotides, the CDR3 is TGTGCCAGCAGGGGACGGGGTCAGGTCACAGATACGCAGTATTTT. Amino acid sequence: CASRGRGQVTDTQYF.

Details on this clonotype: A clone one base away is much larger, so this may be a read error. No conserved phenylalanine or tryptophan ends this CDR3, so it is likely a read error. The V call is TRBV5-1, the J call TRBJ1-1; 9 nucleotides agree with TRBD1. The V and J ends lost 3 bases and 0 bases, in that order; junction bases with no gene match: 9. This CDR3 spans 17 amino acids. The germline gives CDR1 SGHRS, CDR2 YFSETQ. This CDR3 is CASSSDRGKHLNTEAFI. As DNA, the CDR3 is TGCGCCAGCAGCTCGGACAGGGGAAAACATTTGAACACTGAAGCTTTCATT.

V gene TRBV4-1 combines with J gene TRBJ1-1; D gene unclear. The CDR3 consists of 16 residues. Germline loops: CDR1 MGHRA, CDR2 YSYEKL. V was trimmed by 0 bases and J by 5 bases, leaving 16 bases between them. CDR3 sequence: CASSQDLMRAPTEAFF. CDR3 nucleotides: TGCGCCAGCAGCCAAGATTTGATGCGGGCTCCAACTGAAGCTTTCTTT.

At least ten counts were recorded for this clonotype. The chain uses TRBV7-6 and TRBJ1-1; tentative D call: TRBD1 (5 bases). Deletions cut 1 base from V and 4 bases from J, with 7 bases between. Germline values: CDR1 SGHVS, CDR2 FNYEAQ. CDR3 length: 13 residues. CDR3 region: CASSLVQGTEAFF. DNA for the CDR3: TGTGCCAGCAGCTTAGTCCAGGGCACTGAAGCTTTCTTT.

This clonotype was counted between two and nine times. The rearrangement uses TRBV5-4 and TRBJ1-2, with D unresolved. V lost 4 bases and J lost 2, with 18 bases in between. This CDR3 contains 16 residues. Germline CDR1 is SGHNT and CDR2 is YYREEE (reference sequence). The CDR3, as DNA: TGTGCCAGCAGCCCCGAACAAGGAGCCTCCAACTATGGCTACACCTTC. It specifies CASSPEQGASNYGYTF.

V gene TRBV6-1 combines with J gene TRBJ2-1; 7 nucleotides match TRBD1. V shed 4 bases, J shed 4 bases, and the junction held 16 bases outside the gene matches. This CDR3 is 18 amino acids long. Per germline, CDR1 MNHNS and CDR2 SASEGT. DNA of the CDR3: TGTGCCAGCAGTGTATACCATTCCGGGACAGATAAGTACAATGAGCAGTTCTTC. Amino acid sequence: CASSVYHSGTDKYNEQFF.

Many counts were recorded for this clonotype. This chain connects TRBV20-1 to TRBJ2-2; no clear D gene. Germline V gene data show CDR1 as DFQATT and CDR2 as SNEGSKA (reference sequence). Deletions cut 7 bases from V and 6 bases from J, with 18 bases between. The CDR3 is 14 residues long. CDR3 coding DNA: TGCAGTGTCGCCCCGCCAGGTGGTCCCGGGGAGCTGTTTTTT. Amino acids: CSVAPPGGPGELFF.

This clonotype was seen repeatedly, ten times or more. The chain combines TRBV5-1 with TRBJ2-2; TRBD1 might be the D (6 bases). The CDR3 consists of 14 residues. The ends were cut back, 6 bases at V and 1 base at J, with 10 bases in the middle. Germline V CDR1 and CDR2: SGHRS, YFSETQ. In DNA form, the CDR3 reads TGCGCCAGCACCCAGACAGGGAACACCGGGGAGCTGTTTTTT. It yields the protein CASTQTGNTGELFF.

This clonotype was seen repeatedly, ten times or more. V and J are TRBV24-1 and TRBJ1-1; D call uncertain. CDR1 and CDR2 (germline): KGHDR, SFDVKD. The CDR3 is 14 residues long. V was pared by 3 bases and J by 1 base, with 8 bases between. CDR3 amino acids: CATSDGPGNTEAFF. The CDR3 nucleotides read TGTGCCACCAGTGATGGCCCCGGGAACACTGAAGCTTTCTTT.

This clonotype was counted at least ten times. The chain carries TRBV5-1 and TRBJ2-1; D remains ambiguous. This CDR3 spans 14 amino acids. The germline V gene has CDR1 SGHRS and CDR2 YFSETQ. V lost 0 bases, J lost 2 bases, and 6 bases lay in between. Written as DNA, the CDR3 is TGCGCCAGCAGCTTGGCCAGGCCCTACAATGAGCAGTTCTTC. Encoded protein: CASSLARPYNEQFF.

This chain uses TRBV4-1 with TRBJ1-1; D is undetermined. The CDR3 runs to 13 residues. Trimming shortened V by 2 bases and J by 5 bases, and 9 bases separated the two germline ends. CDR1 is MGHRA and CDR2 is YSYEKL in the germline V gene. This CDR3 is CASSQIDRTEAFF. CDR3 DNA: TGCGCCAGCAGCCAAATTGATCGAACTGAAGCTTTCTTT.

This clonotype turned up a few times. The rearrangement joins TRBV6-1 to TRBJ2-7; 7 bases are shared with TRBD1. V lost 6 bases, J lost 1 base, and 9 bases stayed unmatched. Germline V lookup: CDR1 MNHNS, CDR2 SASEGT. The CDR3 runs to 15 residues. In nucleotides, the CDR3 is TGTGCCAGCAGACCCTCCGGGACAGCATCCTACGAGCAGTACTTC. It translates to CASRPSGTASYEQYF.

The sample holds many counts of this clonotype. This chain joins TRBV15 and TRBJ2-2, with TRBD2 as a possible D gene (5 bases). The CDR3 totals 14 residues. V lost 6 bases, J lost 6 bases, and 14 bases lay in between. Germline CDR1 is LNHNV and CDR2 is YYDKDF (reference sequence). The CDR3 DNA follows: TGTGCCACCAGTCCGGGGATTAGCGCCGGGGAGCTGTTTTTT. Amino acid sequence: CATSPGISAGELFF.

A note on this clonotype: One base away lies a much larger clone, so this may be a sequencing read error. The rearrangement joins TRBV5-1 to TRBJ1-5; D uncertain. The CDR3 length is 13 residues. Per germline, CDR1 SGHRS and CDR2 YFSETQ. CDR3 residues: CASNLAGNQPQHF. Written as DNA, the CDR3 is TGCGCCAGCAACTTGGCCGGGAATCAGCCCCAGCATTTT.

This rearrangement joins TRBV5-4 to TRBJ1-2, with 7 bases that match TRBD1. In germline, CDR1 is SGHNT, CDR2 YYREEE (reference sequence). The CDR3 loop spans 15 amino acids. Trimming cost V 4 bases and J 0 bases; bases outside gene matches: 6. CDR3 bases: TGTGCCAGCAGCCGAGGTGACAGGGCTAACTATGGCTACACCTTC. Protein sequence: CASSRGDRANYGYTF. Drawing the rest from reference TRBV5-4 and TRBJ1-2, the complete variable domain is ETGVTQSPTHLIKTRGQQVTLRCSSQSGHNTVSWYQQALGQGPQFIFQYYREEENGRGNFPPRFSGLQFPNYSSELNVNALELDDSALYLCASSRGDRANYGYTFGSGTRLTVV.

This clonotype has only a few counts. The rearrangement links TRBV29-1 to TRBJ1-4; TRBD1 agrees at 8 bases. The CDR3 loop spans 14 amino acids. Germline V gene lookup returns CDR1 SQVTM and CDR2 ANQGSEA. V dropped 7 bases and J dropped 3; count of bases not matched to a gene: 7. Written as DNA, the CDR3 is TGCAGCGCCTGTGAACAGGGGGCTAATGAAAAACTGTTTTTT. It translates to CSACEQGANEKLFF.

The chain joins TRBV5-6 to TRBJ2-5; a possible D gene is TRBD1 (8 bases). Germline CDR1 is SGHDT and CDR2 is YYEEEE. Trimming took 2 bases from V and 5 from J, leaving 16 bases between them. CDR3 length equals 15 residues. The chain's CDR3 is CASSLRTGGVETQYF. The CDR3 bases are TGTGCCAGCAGCTTAAGAACAGGGGGGGTGGAGACCCAGTACTTC.

Ten or more counts support this clonotype. The chain uses TRBV2 and TRBJ1-6; D possibly corresponds to TRBD1 (6 bases). The CDR3 loop spans 15 amino acids. The ends were cut back, 6 bases at V and 7 bases at J, with 16 bases in the middle. The germline V gene encodes CDR1 SNHLY and CDR2 FYNNEI. CDR3 protein: CASRATDRPNSPLHF. The CDR3 DNA reads as TGTGCCAGCAGAGCGACCGACAGGCCCAATTCACCCCTCCACTTT.

There are many counts of this clonotype. The chain links TRBV11-2 to TRBJ2-3; no reliable D call. Germline CDR1 is SGHAT and CDR2 is FQNNGV. The germline V and J ends were trimmed by 3 bases and 0 bases, with 13 bases remaining between them. The CDR3 runs 16 residues. CDR3 region: CASSLGSSPSTDTQYF. The CDR3 DNA reads as TGTGCCAGCAGCTTGGGTAGCTCGCCTAGCACAGATACGCAGTATTTT.